The clone carrying this TCR beta chain was seen repeatedly, ten times or more. The CDR3 covers 11 residues. CDR1 MNHEY and CDR2 SVGEGT come from the germline V gene. V lost 10 bases and J lost 7, with 11 bases in between. The sample belongs to a study of spatial heterogeneity in lung cancer. Time point meaning: sample taken at primary tumor resection. The roughly 79 donors had untreated early-stage non-small cell lung cancer. Each molecule of TCR cDNA was tagged with one unique molecular identifier. TCRdb fed the 5' RACE reads into MiXCR, producing one record per CDR3 protein. Here the sample spans roughly 25,000 distinct CDR3 sequences, about 4.7% being singletons.

V gene TRBV6-2 or TRBV6-3 combines with J gene TRBJ2-4; no definite D call. The origin of this receptor is a male donor with early-stage non-small cell lung cancer. The starting material was PBMCs, obtained at surgery. The CDR3, as DNA: TGTGCCACCTGGCGAGGCAACATTCAGTACTTC. This gives the protein CATWRGNIQYF.